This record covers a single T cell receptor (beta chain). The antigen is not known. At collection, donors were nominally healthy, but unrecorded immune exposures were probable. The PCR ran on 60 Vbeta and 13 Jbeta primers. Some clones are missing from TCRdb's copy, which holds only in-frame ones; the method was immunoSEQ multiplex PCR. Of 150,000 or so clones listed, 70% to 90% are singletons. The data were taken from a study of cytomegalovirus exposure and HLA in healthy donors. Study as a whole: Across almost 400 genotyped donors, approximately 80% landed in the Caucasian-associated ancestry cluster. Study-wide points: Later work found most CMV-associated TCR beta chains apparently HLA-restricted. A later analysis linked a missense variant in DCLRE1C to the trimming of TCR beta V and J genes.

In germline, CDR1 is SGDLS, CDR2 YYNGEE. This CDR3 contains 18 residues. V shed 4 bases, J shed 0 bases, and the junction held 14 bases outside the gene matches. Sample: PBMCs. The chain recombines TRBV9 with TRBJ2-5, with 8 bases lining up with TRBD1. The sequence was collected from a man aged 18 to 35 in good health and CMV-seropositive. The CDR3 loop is CASSPALTGVGYQETQYF. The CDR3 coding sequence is TGTGCCAGCAGCCCCGCCCTGACAGGGGTCGGCTACCAAGAGACCCAGTACTTC.